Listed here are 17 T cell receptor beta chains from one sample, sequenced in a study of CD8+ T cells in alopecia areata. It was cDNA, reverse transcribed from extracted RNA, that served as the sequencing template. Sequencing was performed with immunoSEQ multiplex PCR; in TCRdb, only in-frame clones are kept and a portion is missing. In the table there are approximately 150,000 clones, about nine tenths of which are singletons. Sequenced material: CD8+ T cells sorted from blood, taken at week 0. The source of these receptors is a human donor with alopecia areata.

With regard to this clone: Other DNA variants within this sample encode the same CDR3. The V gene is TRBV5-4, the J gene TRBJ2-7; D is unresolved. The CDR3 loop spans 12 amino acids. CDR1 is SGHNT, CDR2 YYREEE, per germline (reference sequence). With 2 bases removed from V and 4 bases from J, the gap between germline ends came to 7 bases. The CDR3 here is CASSFGSYEQYF. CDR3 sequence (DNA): TGTGCCAGCAGCTTTGGCAGTTACGAGCAGTACTTC.

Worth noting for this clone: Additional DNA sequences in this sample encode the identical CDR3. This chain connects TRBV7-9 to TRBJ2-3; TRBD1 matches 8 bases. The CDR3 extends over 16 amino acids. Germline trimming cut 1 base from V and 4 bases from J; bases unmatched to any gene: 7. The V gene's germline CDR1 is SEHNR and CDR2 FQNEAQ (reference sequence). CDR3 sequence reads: CASSLGGQGAADTQYF. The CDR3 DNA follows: TGTGCCAGCAGCTTAGGGGGTCAGGGGGCTGCAGATACGCAGTATTTT.

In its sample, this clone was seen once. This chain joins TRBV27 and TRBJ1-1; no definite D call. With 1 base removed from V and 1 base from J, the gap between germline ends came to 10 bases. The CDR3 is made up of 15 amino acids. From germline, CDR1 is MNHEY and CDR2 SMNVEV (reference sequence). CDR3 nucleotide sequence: TGTGCCAGCAGTTTATTGGGTATTGCGAACACTGAAGCTTTCTTT. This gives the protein CASSLLGIANTEAFF.

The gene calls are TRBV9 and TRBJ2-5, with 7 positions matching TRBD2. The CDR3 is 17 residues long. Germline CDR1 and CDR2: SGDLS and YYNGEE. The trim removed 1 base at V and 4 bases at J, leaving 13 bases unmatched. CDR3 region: CASSVPIDGGSSETQYF. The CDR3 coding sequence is TGTGCCAGCAGCGTACCAATTGATGGCGGGAGTTCAGAGACCCAGTACTTC. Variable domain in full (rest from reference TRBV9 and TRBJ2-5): DSGVTQTPKHLITATGQRVTLRCSPRSGDLSVYWYQQSLDQGLQFLIQYYNGEERAKGNILERFSAQQFPDLHSELNLSSLELGDSALYFCASSVPIDGGSSETQYFGPGTRLLVL.

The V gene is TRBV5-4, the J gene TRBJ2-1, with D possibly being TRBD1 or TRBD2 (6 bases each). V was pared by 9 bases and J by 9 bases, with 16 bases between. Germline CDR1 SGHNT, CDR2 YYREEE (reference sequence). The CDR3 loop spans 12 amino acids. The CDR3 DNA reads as TGTGCCACCCACTTAGGGGGGAGTGAGCAGTTCTTC. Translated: CATHLGGSEQFF. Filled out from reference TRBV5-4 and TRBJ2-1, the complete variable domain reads ETGVTQSPTHLIKTRGQQVTLRCSSQSGHNTVSWYQQALGQGPQFIFQYYREEENGRGNFPPRFSGLQFPNYSSELNVNALELDDSALYLCATHLGGSEQFFGPGTRLTVL.

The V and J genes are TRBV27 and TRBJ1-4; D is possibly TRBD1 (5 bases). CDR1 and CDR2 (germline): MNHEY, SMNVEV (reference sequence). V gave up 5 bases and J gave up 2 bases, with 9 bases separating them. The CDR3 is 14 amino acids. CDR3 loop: CASSLGVTNEKLFF. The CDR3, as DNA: TGTGCCAGCAGTCTAGGGGTGACTAATGAAAAACTGTTTTTT.

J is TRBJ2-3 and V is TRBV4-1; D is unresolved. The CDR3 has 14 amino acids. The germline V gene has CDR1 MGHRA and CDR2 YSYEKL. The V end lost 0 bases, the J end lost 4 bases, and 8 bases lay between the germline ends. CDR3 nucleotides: TGCGCCAGCAGCCAAGAAGGGTCGGCAGATACGCAGTATTTT. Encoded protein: CASSQEGSADTQYF.

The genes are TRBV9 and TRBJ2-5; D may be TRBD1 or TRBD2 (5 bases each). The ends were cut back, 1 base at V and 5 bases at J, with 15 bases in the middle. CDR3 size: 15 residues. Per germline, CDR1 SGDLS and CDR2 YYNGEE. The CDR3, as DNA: TGTGCCAGCAGCGTATTCGAGGGGTGGGGGGAGACCCAGTACTTC. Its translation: CASSVFEGWGETQYF.

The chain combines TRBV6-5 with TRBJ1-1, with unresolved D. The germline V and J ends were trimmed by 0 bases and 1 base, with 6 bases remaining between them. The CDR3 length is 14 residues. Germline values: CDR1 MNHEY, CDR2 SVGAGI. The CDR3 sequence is CASSYSHRNTEAFF. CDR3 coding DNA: TGTGCCAGCAGTTACTCACACAGGAACACTGAAGCTTTCTTT.

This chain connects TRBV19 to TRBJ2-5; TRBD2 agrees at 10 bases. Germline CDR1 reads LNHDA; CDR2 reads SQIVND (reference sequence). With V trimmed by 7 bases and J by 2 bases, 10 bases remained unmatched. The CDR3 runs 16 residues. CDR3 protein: CASTDRTSGAQETQYF. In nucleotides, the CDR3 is TGTGCCAGTACCGATCGAACTAGCGGGGCACAAGAGACCCAGTACTTC.

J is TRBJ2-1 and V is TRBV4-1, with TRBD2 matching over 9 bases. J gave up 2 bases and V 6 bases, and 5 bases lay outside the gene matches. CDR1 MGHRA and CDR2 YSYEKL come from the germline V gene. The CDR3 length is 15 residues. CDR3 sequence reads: CASSIGGGAYNEQFF. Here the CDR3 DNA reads TGCGCCAGCAGTATCGGCGGGGGGGCCTACAATGAGCAGTTCTTC.

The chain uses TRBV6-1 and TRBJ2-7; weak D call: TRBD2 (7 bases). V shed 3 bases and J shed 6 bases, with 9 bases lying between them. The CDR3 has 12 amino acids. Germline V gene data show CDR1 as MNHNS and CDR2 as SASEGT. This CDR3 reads CASSEGGAEQYF. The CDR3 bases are TGTGCCAGCAGTGAGGGGGGGGCCGAGCAGTACTTC.

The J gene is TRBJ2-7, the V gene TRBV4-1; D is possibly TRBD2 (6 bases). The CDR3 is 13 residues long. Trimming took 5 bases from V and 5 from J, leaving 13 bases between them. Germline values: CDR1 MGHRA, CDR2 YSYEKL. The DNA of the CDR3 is TGCGCCAGCAGCATGGGGGGTTGGGACGAGCAGTACTTC. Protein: CASSMGGWDEQYF.

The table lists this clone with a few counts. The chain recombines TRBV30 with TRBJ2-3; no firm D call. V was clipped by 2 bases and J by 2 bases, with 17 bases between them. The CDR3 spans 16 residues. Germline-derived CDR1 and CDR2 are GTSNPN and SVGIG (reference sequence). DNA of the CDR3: TGTGCCTGGAGTCGATCCGAGCAATCCCCCACAGATACGCAGTATTTT. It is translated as CAWSRSEQSPTDTQYF.

As DNA, the CDR3 is TGCGCCAGCAGCTTGACCAGGGAGGACTACGAGCAGTACTTC. This translates into CASSLTREDYEQYF. The rearrangement uses TRBV5-1 and TRBJ2-7; tentative D call: TRBD2 (6 bases). Germline V CDR1 and CDR2: SGHRS, YFSETQ. The CDR3 runs to 14 residues. V lost 1 base, J lost 3 bases, and 11 bases lay in between.

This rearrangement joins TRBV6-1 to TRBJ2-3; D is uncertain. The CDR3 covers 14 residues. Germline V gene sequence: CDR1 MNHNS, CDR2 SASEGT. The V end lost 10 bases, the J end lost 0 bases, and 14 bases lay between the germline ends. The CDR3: CATGAQSSTDTQYF. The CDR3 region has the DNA TGTGCCACCGGAGCCCAATCTAGCACAGATACGCAGTATTTT.

The CDR3 reads CASSVIPVREKLFF. Written as DNA, the CDR3 is TGTGCCAGCAGTGTAATACCAGTGAGGGAAAAACTGTTTTTT. The chain is built from TRBV27 and TRBJ1-4; D is unclear. This CDR3 is 14 amino acids long. Trimming removed 5 bases from V and 8 bases from J, with 15 bases in between. CDR1 MNHEY and CDR2 SMNVEV come from the germline V gene (reference sequence).